Here is one T cell receptor beta chain with its context. Its recognized antigen is unknown. No much larger clonotype is one base removed from it; base qualities were not supplied. Using the deep immunoSEQ assay, TCR CDR3 regions were amplified from genomic DNA by multiplex PCR. Extracted genomic DNA from each cell subset was distributed evenly across all wells of several immunoSEQ 96-well plates, and each plate was treated as a replicate. For sorted subsets, each replicate PCR was loaded with around 200 ng genomic DNA, equivalent to some 31,000 T cell genomes. The purified libraries were quantified using a Qubit 3.0 fluorometer, sized with a Bioanalyzer 2100, and then quantified again using the KAPA Library Quantification kit. A separate single-read 150-cycle Illumina NextSeq 550 flow cell was used to sequence each immunoSEQ 96-well plate. Under the source paper's analysis protocol: The immunoSEQ output contained only junctional sequences without quality scores, so filtering could not match that applied to full-length reads. To assign V/J genes and CDR3, sequences were annotated using PyIR, a Python wrapper for IgBLAST v1.9, with IMGT germline references. Reads were removed for weak V/J assignments (E-value above 1e-6), missing CDR3, stop codons, out-of-frame junctions, or ambiguous translated residues. V3J clonotypes were defined as sequences sharing an identical inferred V gene, J gene, and CDR3 amino acid sequence. Percentage overlap between repertoires was computed as shared unique clonotypes divided by the size of the smaller repertoire. RTK rarefaction, the Chao1 estimator, and Recon v2.1 estimates of unobserved clonotypes were used to assess repertoire richness. Generation probabilities were computed with OLGA for all TCRbeta clonotypes obtained by the gDNA method from several donors. TCRdb carries this immuneACCESS record with in-frame sequences only. Its versions omit some clonotypes, under half of them owing to an unresolved V gene in the studies checked, with the rest unexplained. The DNA was the basis for D and trimming; V, J and clone size are from that table. In all, the sample holds about 1.9 million clones, and just over 90% of those were seen once. The ten largest clones represent about 1.7% of the sample.

This specimen comes from a study of shared clonotypes between healthy human individuals (dated by TCRdb to about 2020). For the study in its entirety: A few men and two women, aged 18 to 49 years, made up the cohort. For each donor, CD4 naive and CD4 memory were each run on three plates, CD8 naive on two plates, and CD8 memory on one plate. To estimate repertoire size and how much clonotypes are shared between individuals, the study performed deep sequencing of blood TCR repertoires from roughly five healthy adults. To increase sequencing depth and limit assay-specific biases, different laboratories used diverse techniques to prepare libraries and sequence TCR repertoires. Between about 0.8 and 9 billion PBMCs per donor were obtained by leukapheresis. Study-wide findings and limitations: Sampling was limited to blood, and TCR repertoires in tissue likely differ from TCR repertoires in blood. Pairwise subsampling led to the expectation that sequencing depth would affect the degree of clonotype sharing among donors. Higher generation probabilities were observed for clonotypes shared by all four sorted-subset donors than for non-shared clonotypes. Incomplete sequencing was indicated by rarefaction of sorted-subset datasets, despite the large sequencing depth. The genetic and exposure-history diversity represented was limited by the small number of donors. When a handful of donors were compared, the shared fraction of clonotypes was roughly 4.8% for naive CD4, approximately 3.3% for naive CD8, more than 2% for memory CD4, and less than 0.5% for memory CD8. Naive subsets generally had larger estimated clonotype richness than memory subsets did.

CD8 naive samples consisted of CD45RO-negative cells that were positively selected for CCR7, yielding a CD45RA+CCR7+ population without TemRA cells. Healthy HIV-negative adults with no recently reported acute infections or vaccinations were included as donors. Only Caucasian adults living in Nashville, Tennessee, USA were represented among the donors. After blood collection by leukapheresis, PBMCs were isolated using Ficoll-Histopaque density gradient centrifugation and then cryopreserved in the vapor phase of liquid nitrogen. Analytical flow cytometry was used to check the purity and quantity of every magnetically sorted T cell population. From each sorted fraction, genomic DNA was isolated and quantified by UV absorbance on a Nanodrop 2000c. Sequences SQVTM (CDR1) and ANQGSEA (CDR2) are obtained from the germline V gene. Deletion took 2 bases off V and 1 base off J, with a span of 15 bases between the germline ends. The CDR3 holds 16 amino acids from the cysteine to the phenylalanine. The entry retains the CDR3 DNA only, 48 bases that are in frame from base 1.

Material for sequencing was naive CD8+ T cells from PBMCs. According to the study, the label for this sample's cell subset or site signals: CD45RA+CCR7+. The sequence is built from TRBV29-1 and TRBJ2-1; TRBD1 is a possible D gene, resting on 5 matching bases. This receptor was obtained from a man aged 18 to 29 in good health. Some clones in this sample may be carry-over from other donors' samples. The DNA reads TGCAGCGTTGAATTCAGGGCTAGACCATCCTACAATGAGCAGTTCTTC. It specifies CSVEFRARPSYNEQFF.